This T cell receptor beta chain was found in a study of blood T cell repertoires in COVID-19. Overall study context: Sites in the United States, Italy and Spain provided acute and convalescent COVID-19 samples.

CDR3 length: 14 amino acids. CDR1 is LNHDA and CDR2 is SQIVND in the germline V gene (reference sequence). The J segment lost 6 bases and the V segment lost 5 bases, leaving 4 bases of the junction unmatched. Per the authors' pipeline: Reference gene primer amplification gave estimated nucleated cell counts. The repertoire was sequenced with immunoSEQ multiplex PCR; TCRdb's copy has only in-frame clones and lacks some. That table gives V, J and clone size, and the DNA gave D and trimming. Seen here are roughly 190,000 clones, roughly nine tenths observed once, and the top ten hold around 1.1%. The material sequenced was peripheral blood. This sequence originates from a man in his thirties or forties with acute or convalescent COVID-19. The chain uses TRBV19 and TRBJ1-5, with TRBD1 matching 10 bases. CDR3 in DNA: TGTGCCAGTAGTGACAGGGGGCGAGGTCAGCCCCAGCATTTT. It encodes CASSDRGRGQPQHF.